The source of this T cell receptor delta chain is a study of gammadelta T cells in human blood (dated by TCRdb to 2020 to 2021). The paper's findings and limits, for the study overall: In the study, polyclonal expansion of innate gamma-delta T cells immediately after birth was reported to appear to be driven by microbial exposure.

There are a few counts of this clone. Its cognate antigen has yet to be identified. A read error is likely here: a far larger clone is one base away. Other DNA sequences from this sample encode an identical CDR3 as well. The method behind the library was RT-PCR. Sequencing took place on an Illumina MiSeq. TCRdb called clones from the public reads with CATT, and repeated DNA sequences were later combined into one row. A total of 1,000 to 1,500 delta-chain clones appear in this sample, approximately 9.7% of them only once. The ten largest make up around 6.8% of the sample. Taken from cysteine to phenylalanine, the CDR3 has 20 residues. Of all the DNA, just the CDR3 is kept, 60 bases in frame from base 1. The germline V gene supplies CDR1 TSWWSYY and CDR2 QGS.

The rearrangement joined TRDV1 to TRDJ1; 9 bases in the middle match TRDD3. The sample consisted of non-Vgamma9Vdelta2 gamma-delta T cells from infant blood. The sequence was collected from a human donor. The CDR3: CALGELFLIWGMVDTDKLIF. The sequenced DNA: TGTGCTCTTGGGGAACTTTTCCTAATCTGGGGGATGGTAGACACCGATAAGCTCATCTTT.